This TCR beta chain was identified during a study of chemoradiotherapy in HPV16-positive cancers. Study in general: Candidate HPV-specific clones and shared TCR motifs came from a couple of HPV16-positive patients.

This clone was detected a few times. The V and J ends lost 0 bases and 0 bases, in that order; junction bases with no gene match: 6. Germline V lookup: CDR1 SGHRS, CDR2 YFSETQ. This CDR3 has 16 residues. The method was immunoSEQ multiplex PCR; TCRdb's version includes in-frame clones alone and lacks a portion of them. This table holds some 19,000 clones, 70% to 90% found once. This clonotype was obtained from a human donor with HPV-associated anogenital cancer. This chain links TRBV5-1 with TRBJ2-7; 7 nucleotides line up with TRBD1. The starting material was blood, obtained from a patient who underwent chemoradiotherapy. The CDR3 is CASSLGHRDSSYEQYF. The CDR3 region has the DNA TGCGCCAGCAGCTTGGGCCACCGGGACAGCTCCTACGAGCAGTACTTC.